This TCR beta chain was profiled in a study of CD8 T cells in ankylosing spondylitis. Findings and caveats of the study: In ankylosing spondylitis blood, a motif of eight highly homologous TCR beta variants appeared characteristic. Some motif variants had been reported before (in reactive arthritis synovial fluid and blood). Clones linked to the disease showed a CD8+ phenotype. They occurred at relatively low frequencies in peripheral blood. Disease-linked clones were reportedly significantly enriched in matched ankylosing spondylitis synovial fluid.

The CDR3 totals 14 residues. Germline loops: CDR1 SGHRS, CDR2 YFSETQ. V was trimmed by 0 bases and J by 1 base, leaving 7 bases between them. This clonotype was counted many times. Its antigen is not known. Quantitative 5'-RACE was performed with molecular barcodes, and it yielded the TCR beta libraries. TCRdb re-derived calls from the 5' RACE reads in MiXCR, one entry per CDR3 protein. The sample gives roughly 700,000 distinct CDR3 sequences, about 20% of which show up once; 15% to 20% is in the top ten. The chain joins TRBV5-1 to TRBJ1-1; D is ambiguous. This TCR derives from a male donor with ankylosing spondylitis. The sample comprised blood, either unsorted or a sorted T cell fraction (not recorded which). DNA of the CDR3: TGCGCCAGCAGCTTGGAGGCAGGGAACACTGAAGCTTTCTTT. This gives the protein CASSLEAGNTEAFF.